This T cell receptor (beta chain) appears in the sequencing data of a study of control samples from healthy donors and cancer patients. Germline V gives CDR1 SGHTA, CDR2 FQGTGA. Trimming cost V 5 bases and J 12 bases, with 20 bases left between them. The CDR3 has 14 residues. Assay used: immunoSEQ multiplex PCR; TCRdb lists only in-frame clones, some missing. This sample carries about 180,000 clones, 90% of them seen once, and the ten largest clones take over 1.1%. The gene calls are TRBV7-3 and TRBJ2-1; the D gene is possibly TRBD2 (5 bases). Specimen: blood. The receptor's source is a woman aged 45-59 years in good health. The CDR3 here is CASSPQTGSDTQFF. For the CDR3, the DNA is TGTGCCAGCAGCCCGCAAACGGGGAGCGATACGCAGTTCTTC.